The 4 T cell receptor beta chains below all came from one sample that was sequenced in a study of human T cells and chemical hapten exposure. The time point is: pre-sensitization, week 0. Described treatment: therapeutic diphenylcyclopropenone sensitization with weekly scalp DPC. Each CDR3 protein is one row after TCRdb ran MiXCR on the RACE reads. The data contain about 350,000 distinct CDR3 sequences, roughly 6% of them singletons. Sequencing was performed on whole blood, taken in connection with sensitization to the hapten diphenylcyclopropenone (DPC). All receptors come from a woman aged 18-30 years with alopecia areata. Some clones in this sample may be carry-over from other donors' samples.

At least ten counts were recorded for this clonotype. The CDR3 loop is CASTGRVSNQPQHF. The CDR3 DNA is TGTGCCAGCACGGGACGCGTGAGCAATCAGCCCCAGCATTTT. The chain employs TRBV6-2 or TRBV6-3 and TRBJ1-5, with TRBD1 as a possible D gene (5 bases). The germline V gene has CDR1 MNHEY and CDR2 SVGEGT. The CDR3 runs 14 residues. V was cut by 7 bases and J by 1 base, with 11 bases left in between.

This clonotype was detected only a few times. This sequence joins TRBV7-2 and TRBJ1-6, with D unclear. The CDR3 has 18 residues. Per the germline V gene, CDR1 is SGHTA and CDR2 is FQGNSA. V gave up 2 bases and J gave up 8 bases, with 22 bases separating them. The CDR3, as DNA: TGTGCCAGCAGCTTATCCCCCTCCGGAACCCGCCTAGATTCACCCCTCCACTTT. This translates into CASSLSPSGTRLDSPLHF.

V is TRBV16 and J is TRBJ1-5; perhaps TRBD1 as D (6 bases). The germline V gene has CDR1 KGHSY and CDR2 FQNENV. The CDR3 runs to 16 residues. Trimming shortened V by 3 bases and J by 6 bases, and 18 bases separated the two germline ends. The chain's CDR3 is CASSQQRQARGQPQHF. The DNA for the CDR3 is TGTGCCAGCAGCCAGCAGCGACAGGCGCGGGGTCAGCCCCAGCATTTT.

This clonotype was found many times. The chain carries TRBV9 and TRBJ1-1; a weak D match, TRBD1 (6 bases). Germline loops: CDR1 SGDLS, CDR2 YYNGEE. The V end lost 4 bases, the J end lost 4 bases, and 11 bases lay between the germline ends. CDR3 size: 13 residues. This CDR3 is CASSLQGSTEAFF. For the CDR3, the DNA is TGTGCCAGCAGCCTCCAGGGGAGCACTGAAGCTTTCTTT. Looking up the rest from reference TRBV9 and TRBJ1-1 gives the full variable domain: DSGVTQTPKHLITATGQRVTLRCSPRSGDLSVYWYQQSLDQGLQFLIQYYNGEERAKGNILERFSAQQFPDLHSELNLSSLELGDSALYFCASSLQGSTEAFFGQGTRLTVV.